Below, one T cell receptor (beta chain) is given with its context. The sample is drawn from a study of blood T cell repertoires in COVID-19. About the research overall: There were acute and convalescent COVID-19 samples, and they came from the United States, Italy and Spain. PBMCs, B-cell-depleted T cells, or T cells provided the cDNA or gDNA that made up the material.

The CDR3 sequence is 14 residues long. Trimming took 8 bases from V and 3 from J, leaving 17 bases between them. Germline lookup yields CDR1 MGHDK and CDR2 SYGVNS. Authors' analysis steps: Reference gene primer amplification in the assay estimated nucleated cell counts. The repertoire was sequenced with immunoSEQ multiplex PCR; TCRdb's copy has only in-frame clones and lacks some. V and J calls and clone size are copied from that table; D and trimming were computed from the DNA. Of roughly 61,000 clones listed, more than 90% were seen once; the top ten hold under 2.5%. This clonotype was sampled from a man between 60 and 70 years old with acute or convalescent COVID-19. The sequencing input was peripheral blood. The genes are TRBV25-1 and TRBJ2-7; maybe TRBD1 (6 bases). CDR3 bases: TGTGCCAGCTCGACAGGCTCTATCCTCTACGAGCAGTACTTC. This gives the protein CASSTGSILYEQYF.